This T cell receptor (beta chain) was sequenced in a study of blood T cell repertoires in COVID-19. Study information: Donors in the United States, Italy and Spain gave samples during acute or convalescent COVID-19.

As handled by the study authors: Cell counts per sample came from amplifying reference gene primers. Assay used: immunoSEQ multiplex PCR; TCRdb lists only in-frame clones, some missing. V and J calls and clone size are copied from that table; D and trimming were computed from the DNA. This table has tens of thousands of clones, around 80% appearing once. V shed 4 bases, J shed 9 bases, and the junction held 5 bases outside the gene matches. The CDR3 runs 14 residues. Germline V gene lookup returns CDR1 LNHDA and CDR2 SQIVND (reference sequence). This clone has just a few counts. Sequenced sample: peripheral blood. This chain connects TRBV19 to TRBJ1-6; 8 positions agree with TRBD1. This clonotype was sampled from a human donor in a cohort sampled during active COVID-19. For the CDR3, the DNA is TGTGCCAGTAGTACCGGACAGGGAGGTTCACCCCTCCACTTT. It specifies CASSTGQGGSPLHF.